The 3 T cell receptor beta chains reported below all come from one sample, sequenced in a study of blood T cell repertoires in COVID-19. The method was immunoSEQ multiplex PCR; TCRdb's version includes in-frame clones alone and lacks a portion of them. The data contain hundreds of thousands of clones, around nine tenths of them singletons. What was sequenced was PBMCs or T cells enriched from blood (not recorded which). Receptor source: a man in his fifties or sixties who had recovered from COVID-19.

The J gene is TRBJ1-6, the V gene TRBV5-1; 7 bases fit TRBD1. V lost 4 bases to trimming and J lost 7 bases; unmatched junction nucleotides: 11. Germline values: CDR1 SGHRS, CDR2 YFSETQ. CDR3 length equals 16 residues. The CDR3 reads CASSMDGVRGNSPLHF. The CDR3 DNA follows: TGCGCCAGCAGCATGGATGGGGTCAGGGGGAATTCACCCCTCCACTTT. Drawing the rest from reference TRBV5-1 and TRBJ1-6, the complete variable domain is KAGVTQTPRYLIKTRGQQVTLSCSPISGHRSVSWYQQTPGQGLQFLFEYFSETQRNKGNFPGRFSGRQFSNSRSEMNVSTLELGDSALYLCASSMDGVRGNSPLHFGNGTRLTVT.

For this clone: The junction differs from germline at one of its ends, possibly a read error. The chain combines TRBV3-1 (or the pseudogene TRBV3-2) with TRBJ1-2; TRBD1 might be the D (6 bases). Germline CDR1 LGHDT, CDR2 YNNKEL (reference sequence). The CDR3 covers 17 residues. CDR3 sequence reads: CARSRGGGQTFNYGYTF. Written as DNA, the CDR3 is TGTGCCCGCAGCCGCGGGGGGGGGCAGACCTTTAACTATGGCTACACCTTC.

V gene TRBV7-8 combines with J gene TRBJ1-4; possibly TRBD1 for D (5 bases). CDR1 and CDR2 from the germline V gene are SGHVS and FQNEAQ. V was clipped by 4 bases and J by 0 bases, with 12 bases between them. The length of the CDR3 is 16 residues. In DNA, the CDR3 is TGTGCCAGCAGCTCGAGACAGAAGGCAACTAATGAAAAACTGTTTTTT. Translation gives CASSSRQKATNEKLFF.